Listed below are T cell receptor beta chains from one sample, sequenced in a study of cytomegalovirus exposure and HLA in healthy donors. Libraries were prepared by immunoSEQ multiplex PCR; TCRdb keeps only in-frame clonotypes and omits some of them. The sample includes 120,000 to 150,000 clones, over 75% seen only once; the top ten take 1.5% to 2%. Sequenced sample: PBMCs. The receptors stem from a woman between 25 and 40 years old in good health and CMV-seronegative. Each CDR3 is given with its conserved first and last residue. Each record gives: CDR3 DNA, CDR3 protein, V gene, D gene, clone size, J gene. D genes are given only for firm matches. The size field is filled for only some rows; it gives once, few, many or a size class.

CDR3 DNA: TGCAGTGTCCTTATGAACACTGAAGCTTTCTTT; CDR3 protein: CSVLMNTEAFF; V gene: TRBV20-1; D gene: NA; clone size: NA; J gene: TRBJ1-1
CDR3 DNA: TGCGCCAGCAGTGAGGGGTTGGAGGAGGGTCAGCCCCAGCATTTT; CDR3 protein: CASSEGLEEGQPQHF; V gene: TRBV10-2; D gene: NA; clone size: NA; J gene: TRBJ1-5
CDR3 DNA: TGTGCCTGGCAAACAGGTCCCCCCACTGAAGCTTTCTTT; CDR3 protein: CAWQTGPPTEAFF; V gene: TRBV30; D gene: NA; clone size: NA; J gene: TRBJ1-1
CDR3 DNA: TGTGCCAGCAGCTCGGCGGGGGGGGGTATAGAGACCCAGTACTTC; CDR3 protein: CASSSAGGGIETQYF; V gene: TRBV9; D gene: TRBD2; clone size: NA; J gene: TRBJ2-5
CDR3 DNA: TGTGCCAGCAGAGAGGGACTAGCGGACACAGATACGCAGTATTTT; CDR3 protein: CASREGLADTDTQYF; V gene: TRBV9; D gene: TRBD2; clone size: NA; J gene: TRBJ2-3
CDR3 DNA: TGTGCCAGCAGTCAAGGACAGGGGACTAATGAAAAACTGTTTTTT; CDR3 protein: CASSQGQGTNEKLFF; V gene: TRBV5-8; D gene: TRBD1; clone size: once; J gene: TRBJ1-4
CDR3 DNA: TGTGCCAGCTCAGGCGGGGGAAGCACAGATACGCAGTATTTT; CDR3 protein: CASSGGGSTDTQYF; V gene: TRBV7-3; D gene: TRBD2; clone size: few; J gene: TRBJ2-3
CDR3 DNA: TGTGCCAGCAGTGAAGCCGGGACACTGATCAATCAGCCCCAGCATTTT; CDR3 protein: CASSEAGTLINQPQHF; V gene: TRBV6-1; D gene: NA; clone size: NA; J gene: TRBJ1-5
CDR3 DNA: TGTGCCACCAGCAGAGATCTACTAGCGGGGGACAATGAGCAGTTCTTC; CDR3 protein: CATSRDLLAGDNEQFF; V gene: TRBV15; D gene: TRBD2; clone size: NA; J gene: TRBJ2-1
CDR3 DNA: TGTGCCAGCAGGGATTCGGGGTTTACTGAAGCTTTCTTT; CDR3 protein: CASRDSGFTEAFF; V gene: TRBV2; D gene: NA; clone size: NA; J gene: TRBJ1-1
CDR3 DNA: TGTGCCAGCAGCTCCAACCCCGGGACCGGGGAGCTGTTTTTT; CDR3 protein: CASSSNPGTGELFF; V gene: TRBV7-3; D gene: NA; clone size: once; J gene: TRBJ2-2
CDR3 DNA: TGCGCCAGCAGCGCAGGCTCTGGGGCCAACGTCCTGACTTTC; CDR3 protein: CASSAGSGANVLTF; V gene: TRBV5-1; D gene: NA; clone size: NA; J gene: TRBJ2-6
CDR3 DNA: TGTGCCAGCAAGATAGACAGTTATAGCAATCAGCCCCAGCATTTT; CDR3 protein: CASKIDSYSNQPQHF; V gene: TRBV6-5; D gene: NA; clone size: NA; J gene: TRBJ1-5
CDR3 DNA: TGTGCCAGCAACCGGGTAAACTATGGCTACACCTTC; CDR3 protein: CASNRVNYGYTF; V gene: TRBV6-1; D gene: NA; clone size: NA; J gene: TRBJ1-2
CDR3 DNA: TGTGCCACCAGCAGGAATACCGGGACTCATCTCTCTGGGGCCAACGTCCTGACTTTC; CDR3 protein: CATSRNTGTHLSGANVLTF; V gene: TRBV15; D gene: NA; clone size: NA; J gene: TRBJ2-6
CDR3 DNA: TGTGCCAGCAGTCCCAGCGGGGTTGGCACAGATACGCAGTATTTT; CDR3 protein: CASSPSGVGTDTQYF; V gene: TRBV6-4; D gene: TRBD2; clone size: NA; J gene: TRBJ2-3
CDR3 DNA: TGTGCCAGCAGCTCCTCAGGGCAGGGCGAGCAGTACTTC; CDR3 protein: CASSSSGQGEQYF; V gene: TRBV7-9; D gene: NA; clone size: NA; J gene: TRBJ2-7
CDR3 DNA: TGTGCCAGCAGCGACAGGGCTGGGGTGGGGAACACTGAAGCTTTCTTT; CDR3 protein: CASSDRAGVGNTEAFF; V gene: TRBV9; D gene: NA; clone size: few; J gene: TRBJ1-1
CDR3 DNA: TGTGCCAGTAGTATTTCGGCGGGGGGGCCCTACGAGCAGTACTTC; CDR3 protein: CASSISAGGPYEQYF; V gene: TRBV19; D gene: TRBD2; clone size: NA; J gene: TRBJ2-7
CDR3 DNA: TGTGCCAGCAGCTTGGCCGAGGACCAAGAGACCCAGTACTTC; CDR3 protein: CASSLAEDQETQYF; V gene: TRBV5-5; D gene: NA; clone size: few; J gene: TRBJ2-5
CDR3 DNA: TGTGCCAGCAGCTTAGAGGTGACTCAGGAGACCCAGTACTTC; CDR3 protein: CASSLEVTQETQYF; V gene: TRBV7-8; D gene: NA; clone size: NA; J gene: TRBJ2-5
CDR3 DNA: TGCGCCAGCAGCTTGGACCACCCTAGTAGCTCCTACAATGAGCAGTTCTTC; CDR3 protein: CASSLDHPSSSYNEQFF; V gene: TRBV5-1; D gene: NA; clone size: NA; J gene: TRBJ2-1
CDR3 DNA: TGTGCCAGTAGTACCGGGACAGGGGGCTATATTGGTGGCTACACCTTC; CDR3 protein: CASSTGTGGYIGGYTF; V gene: TRBV19; D gene: TRBD1; clone size: NA; J gene: TRBJ1-2
CDR3 DNA: TGTGCCAGCAGGGGGTGGGGGGGAGGGTCGGATACGCAGTATTTT; CDR3 protein: CASRGWGGGSDTQYF; V gene: TRBV6-5; D gene: TRBD2; clone size: NA; J gene: TRBJ2-3
CDR3 DNA: TGTGCCAGCAGCGTAGGGGGACAGGGCGTACAAGGTGAGCAGTTCTTC; CDR3 protein: CASSVGGQGVQGEQFF; V gene: TRBV9; D gene: TRBD1; clone size: NA; J gene: TRBJ2-1
CDR3 DNA: TGTGCCAGCAGTTACGTGCGGGGGACAGGGGCTTTCTTT; CDR3 protein: CASSYVRGTGAFF; V gene: TRBV6-6; D gene: TRBD1; clone size: few; J gene: TRBJ1-1
CDR3 DNA: TGTGCCAGCAGCTTGGGGTCAGGGGAGACCCAGTACTTC; CDR3 protein: CASSLGSGETQYF; V gene: TRBV5-6; D gene: NA; clone size: NA; J gene: TRBJ2-5
CDR3 DNA: TGTGCCAGCAGCCAAACACAGGGGTTTGGAACCGGGGAGCTGTTTTTT; CDR3 protein: CASSQTQGFGTGELFF; V gene: TRBV27; D gene: TRBD1; clone size: NA; J gene: TRBJ2-2
CDR3 DNA: TGTGCCAGCAGTGACGGACAGGGAACTTACAATGAGCAGTTCTTC; CDR3 protein: CASSDGQGTYNEQFF; V gene: TRBV2; D gene: TRBD1; clone size: few; J gene: TRBJ2-1
CDR3 DNA: TGTGCCAGCAGCTTGTCAAACCCAAGCCGCACAGATACGCAGTATTTT; CDR3 protein: CASSLSNPSRTDTQYF; V gene: TRBV5-8; D gene: NA; clone size: NA; J gene: TRBJ2-3
CDR3 DNA: TGTGCCAGCAGAGCCGGGACTAGCGACGAGCAGTACTTC; CDR3 protein: CASRAGTSDEQYF; V gene: TRBV2; D gene: TRBD2; clone size: NA; J gene: TRBJ2-7
CDR3 DNA: TGTGCCAGCAGTTATGTAGGGCGGGGAGTGTCACCCCTCCACTTT; CDR3 protein: CASSYVGRGVSPLHF; V gene: TRBV27; D gene: NA; clone size: NA; J gene: TRBJ1-6
CDR3 DNA: TGCGCCAGCAGTCCCGGGATATCCGGGACAGGGGATAGAACCTTC; CDR3 protein: CASSPGISGTGDRTF; V gene: TRBV4-1; D gene: TRBD1; clone size: NA; J gene: TRBJ1-2
CDR3 DNA: TGTGCCAGCAATCCCCCGACTAGCGGGGGGATGGGTGAGCAGTTCTTC; CDR3 protein: CASNPPTSGGMGEQFF; V gene: TRBV28; D gene: TRBD2; clone size: NA; J gene: TRBJ2-1
CDR3 DNA: TGTGCCAGCAGTTTAACGACGCGGTGGGCCCTCCACTTT; CDR3 protein: CASSLTTRWALHF; V gene: TRBV27; D gene: NA; clone size: NA; J gene: TRBJ1-6
CDR3 DNA: TGTGCCAGCAGCTCTCATAAAGGGGGTACCTACGAGCAGTACTTC; CDR3 protein: CASSSHKGGTYEQYF; V gene: TRBV9; D gene: NA; clone size: NA; J gene: TRBJ2-7
CDR3 DNA: TGTGCCAGCAGCCAAGTCGCGCCGTGGGAGACCCAGTACTTC; CDR3 protein: CASSQVAPWETQYF; V gene: TRBV14; D gene: NA; clone size: NA; J gene: TRBJ2-5
CDR3 DNA: TGTGCCAGTATCCCCCGCGGGACCAATGAGCAGTTCTTC; CDR3 protein: CASIPRGTNEQFF; V gene: TRBV19; D gene: NA; clone size: NA; J gene: TRBJ2-1
CDR3 DNA: TGCAGTGCCCTGAACGGTGTAGCTTTCTTT; CDR3 protein: CSALNGVAFF; V gene: TRBV20-1; D gene: NA; clone size: NA; J gene: TRBJ1-1
CDR3 DNA: TGCGCCAGCAGCTTGGTGTGGACAGGGGCATTAGAGCAGTTCTTC; CDR3 protein: CASSLVWTGALEQFF; V gene: TRBV5-1; D gene: TRBD1; clone size: NA; J gene: TRBJ2-1
CDR3 DNA: TGCGCCAGCAGCTTGTTCTTTGGGGCTGGAGGAAACACCATATATTTT; CDR3 protein: CASSLFFGAGGNTIYF; V gene: TRBV5-1; D gene: NA; clone size: NA; J gene: TRBJ1-3
CDR3 DNA: TGTGCCAGCAGTGACGGGGGACAGCCCTACAATGAGCAGTTCTTC; CDR3 protein: CASSDGGQPYNEQFF; V gene: TRBV6-4; D gene: TRBD1; clone size: NA; J gene: TRBJ2-1
CDR3 DNA: TGTGCCAGCAGCTCTACAGGGCGAGATCAGCCCCAGCATTTT; CDR3 protein: CASSSTGRDQPQHF; V gene: TRBV7-2; D gene: NA; clone size: NA; J gene: TRBJ1-5
CDR3 DNA: TGCGCCAGCAGCCAAGATTTCGGGGGACGGGGCGGCTACACCTTC; CDR3 protein: CASSQDFGGRGGYTF; V gene: TRBV4-1; D gene: NA; clone size: NA; J gene: TRBJ1-2
CDR3 DNA: TGTGCTAGCAGCTCCCTAAGTCCCCACGAGCAGTACTTC; CDR3 protein: CASSSLSPHEQYF; V gene: TRBV5-6; D gene: NA; clone size: NA; J gene: TRBJ2-7
CDR3 DNA: TGCGCCAGCAGTAGGGGGTTTGGGACCTACGAGCAGTACTTC; CDR3 protein: CASSRGFGTYEQYF; V gene: TRBV5-1; D gene: NA; clone size: NA; J gene: TRBJ2-7
CDR3 DNA: TGTGCCATCAGTGATGACACCTCCTACGAGCAGTACTTC; CDR3 protein: CAISDDTSYEQYF; V gene: TRBV10-3; D gene: NA; clone size: NA; J gene: TRBJ2-7
CDR3 DNA: TGCAGCGTTCAATGGGCGTATGGCTACACCTTC; CDR3 protein: CSVQWAYGYTF; V gene: TRBV29-1; D gene: NA; clone size: NA; J gene: TRBJ1-2
CDR3 DNA: TGTGCCAGCAGTTTACCCACCGACAGTACTTCGCGGTATGGCTACACCTTC; CDR3 protein: CASSLPTDSTSRYGYTF; V gene: TRBV28; D gene: NA; clone size: NA; J gene: TRBJ1-2
CDR3 DNA: TGTGCCAGCAATTGGGGACAGGGGACCGACGAGCAGTACTTC; CDR3 protein: CASNWGQGTDEQYF; V gene: TRBV2; D gene: TRBD1; clone size: NA; J gene: TRBJ2-7